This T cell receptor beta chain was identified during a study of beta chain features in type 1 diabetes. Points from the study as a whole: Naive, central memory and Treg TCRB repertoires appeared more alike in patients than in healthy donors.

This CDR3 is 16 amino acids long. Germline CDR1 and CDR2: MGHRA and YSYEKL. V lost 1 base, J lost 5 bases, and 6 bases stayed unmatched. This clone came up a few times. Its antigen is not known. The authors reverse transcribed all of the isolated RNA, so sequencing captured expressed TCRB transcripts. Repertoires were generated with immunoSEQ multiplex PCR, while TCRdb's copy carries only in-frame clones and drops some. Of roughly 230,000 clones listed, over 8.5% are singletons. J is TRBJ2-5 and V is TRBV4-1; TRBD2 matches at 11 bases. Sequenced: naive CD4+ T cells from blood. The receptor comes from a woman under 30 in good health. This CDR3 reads CASSQVAGGPGETQYF. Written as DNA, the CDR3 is TGCGCCAGCAGCCAAGTAGCGGGAGGGCCTGGGGAGACCCAGTACTTC.